What follows are 8 T cell receptor beta chains derived from one specimen sequenced in a study of control samples from healthy donors and cancer patients. Generated by immunoSEQ multiplex PCR, the TCRdb table keeps only in-frame clones and is missing some. The table includes over 15,000 clones, 70% to 90% detected once. The sequenced sample was PBMCs. The receptors here all came from a woman between 65 and 79 years old with colorectal cancer.

The chain uses TRBV7-8 and TRBJ2-7, with 8 bases aligning to TRBD1. V gave up 1 base and J gave up 6 bases; unmatched junction bases: 5. Germline CDR1 and CDR2: SGHVS and FQNEAQ. This CDR3 has 14 amino acids. The CDR3 DNA is TGTGCCAGCAGCTTAGGTCAGGGGGCGCCCGAGCAGTACTTC. The encoded protein is CASSLGQGAPEQYF.

The genes are TRBV7-9 and TRBJ2-3; 8 bases fit TRBD2. The CDR3 extends over 15 amino acids. Looked up from germline, CDR1 is SEHNR and CDR2 is FQNEAQ (reference sequence). The V segment lost 4 bases and the J segment 4 bases; nucleotides outside the gene matches: 7. DNA for the CDR3: TGTGCCAGCAGCTCCGGGAGCGGGGGTCCAGATACGCAGTATTTT. Protein sequence: CASSSGSGGPDTQYF.

The V and J genes are TRBV7-6 and TRBJ1-2; D possibly corresponds to TRBD1 (5 bases). Germline-derived CDR1 and CDR2 are SGHVS and FNYEAQ. Deletions cut 5 bases from V and 4 bases from J, with 17 bases between. This CDR3 has 15 residues. CDR3 sequence (DNA): TGTGCCAGCAGCGGTTCCGGTGCAGGGACCTATGGCTACACCTTC. Its protein product is CASSGSGAGTYGYTF.

The rearrangement links TRBV7-6 to TRBJ1-3; TRBD1 matches 7 bases. This CDR3 is built from 15 residues. V lost 3 bases to trimming and J lost 4 bases; unmatched junction nucleotides: 6. CDR1 SGHVS and CDR2 FNYEAQ come from the germline V gene. The CDR3 nucleotides are TGTGCCAGCAGCTTGGCCTGGACAGGAGGAAACACCATATATTTT. Its translation: CASSLAWTGGNTIYF.

The chain recombines TRBV4-3 with TRBJ2-3; D might be TRBD1 (8 bases). The germline V and J ends were trimmed by 4 bases and 3 bases, with 17 bases remaining between them. The CDR3 is 16 residues long. From germline, CDR1 is LGHNA and CDR2 YSLEER. The CDR3 DNA reads as TGCGCCAGCAGCCCCAAGGGGGGGACAGGAACAGATACGCAGTATTTT. Residues: CASSPKGGTGTDTQYF.

The V call is TRBV2, the J call TRBJ1-5; possible D gene TRBD1, 6 bases. This CDR3 has 14 amino acids. The germline V gene has CDR1 SNHLY and CDR2 FYNNEI. V shed 8 bases and J shed 6 bases, with 17 bases lying between them. CDR3 sequence: CASVQGAGSQPQHF. Here the CDR3 DNA reads TGTGCCAGCGTACAGGGCGCAGGTAGTCAGCCCCAGCATTTT.

The chain carries TRBV12-3 or TRBV12-4 and TRBJ2-5; D remains unclear. The CDR3 has 13 amino acids. The V end lost 4 bases, the J end lost 5 bases, and 11 bases lay between the germline ends. CDR3 in amino acids: CASSSSLRETQYF. In DNA, the CDR3 is TGTGCCAGCAGTTCGAGCCTAAGGGAGACCCAGTACTTC.

The chain uses TRBV4-3 and TRBJ1-4, with unresolved D. The CDR3 runs to 16 residues. Germline V CDR1 and CDR2: LGHNA, YSLEER. Between the trimmed V and J ends, which lost 0 bases and 0 bases, there was a span of 8 bases. The CDR3 region is CASSQDRFTTNEKLFF. The CDR3 DNA reads TGCGCCAGCAGCCAAGATCGGTTTACAACTAATGAAAAACTGTTTTTT.